The sequence of this TCR beta chain was determined in a study of T cell responses to AZD1222 COVID-19 vaccine. Broader study findings: Among those given AZD1222, only five or six were seropositive at baseline. Every sample of the repertoires postdated the peak T cell response. Variant regions that are unmutated are reportedly the target of nearly half of spike-specific TCRs.

On this clone itself: As yet, its antigen is unknown.

J was trimmed by 7 bases and V by 5 bases; bases with no gene match: 11. The CDR3 loop spans 15 amino acids. Germline lookup yields CDR1 MNHEY and CDR2 SVGAGI. Some clones are missing from TCRdb's copy, which holds only in-frame ones; the method was immunoSEQ multiplex PCR. The sample lists 100,000 to 150,000 clones; about 92% were seen once. Second doses that came at about 4 or about 12 weeks were put together. The source material was peripheral blood, sampled 28 days after the second AZD1222 dose. This receptor was identified in an adult who received the AZD1222 COVID-19 vaccine. V gene TRBV6-5 combines with J gene TRBJ2-1; 7 nucleotides align to TRBD1. The CDR3 nucleotides are TGTGCCAGCAGTCCAAGGGGGACAGTTCAAAATGAGCAGTTCTTC. Its protein is CASSPRGTVQNEQFF.